One and the same sample provided the 9 T cell receptor beta chains below, sequenced in a study of T cells after yellow fever vaccination. One entry per CDR3 protein, called by TCRdb with MiXCR from the 5' RACE reads. The sample has hundreds of thousands of distinct CDR3 sequences, more than 5.5% seen once; the top ten hold around 16%. The specimen was PBMCs, collected 5 days after the yellow fever booster vaccination. Receptors were obtained from a man aged 25 to 40 who received the YFV17D yellow fever vaccine.

This clonotype occurred a few times. The rearrangement uses TRBV7-2 and TRBJ2-5; 10 bases align to TRBD2. The CDR3 runs 15 residues. V lost 6 bases, J lost 5 bases, and 9 bases stayed unmatched. Germline V gives CDR1 SGHTA, CDR2 FQGNSA. The CDR3 coding sequence is TGTGCCAGCAGATTCAGAGCGGGAGGGTCGGAGACCCAGTACTTC. It specifies CASRFRAGGSETQYF.

This CDR3 is CASSLFRGSYEQYF. CDR3 nucleotide sequence: TGCGCCAGCAGCTTGTTTCGGGGCTCCTACGAGCAGTACTTC. V gene TRBV5-1 combines with J gene TRBJ2-7; a possible D gene is TRBD2 (5 bases). The CDR3 loop spans 14 amino acids. V dropped 1 base and J dropped 0 bases, with 8 bases sitting between them. CDR1 and CDR2 from the germline V gene are SGHRS and YFSETQ. The full variable domain, its missing parts supplied by reference TRBV5-1 and TRBJ2-7, is KAGVTQTPRYLIKTRGQQVTLSCSPISGHRSVSWYQQTPGQGLQFLFEYFSETQRNKGNFPGRFSGRQFSNSRSEMNVSTLELGDSALYLCASSLFRGSYEQYFGPGTRLTVT.

This clonotype was seen repeatedly, ten times or more. The J gene is TRBJ2-7, the V gene TRBV6-2 or TRBV6-3; D gene unclear. Trimming removed 6 bases from V and 6 bases from J, with 21 bases in between. The CDR3 runs to 15 residues. Germline V gene data show CDR1 as MNHEY and CDR2 as SVGEGT. CDR3 nucleotides: TGTGCCAGCAGCTCGAAGGTCAGGATTCTCGTCGAGCAGTACTTC. Its translation: CASSSKVRILVEQYF.

This clonotype was detected a few times. The chain employs TRBV3-1 and TRBJ2-3, with TRBD1 identical over 7 bases. V shed 4 bases and J 2 bases; nucleotides not matched to a gene: 6. This CDR3 spans 15 amino acids. The germline V gene encodes CDR1 LGHDT and CDR2 YNNKEL (reference sequence). For the CDR3, the DNA is TGTGCCAGCAGCCGTCTCGGGACAGCCACAGATACGCAGTATTTT. The encoded protein is CASSRLGTATDTQYF.

At least ten counts were recorded for this clonotype. V gene TRBV5-6 combines with J gene TRBJ2-2, with D maybe TRBD1 (5 bases). The CDR3 totals 16 residues. With 1 base removed from V and 7 bases from J, the gap between germline ends came to 17 bases. Germline CDR1 reads SGHDT; CDR2 reads YYEEEE. CDR3 nucleotide sequence: TGTGCCAGCAGCTTGTTGGCAGGGCGAGGTTTCGGGGAGCTGTTTTTT. This gives the protein CASSLLAGRGFGELFF.

Ten or more counts support this clonotype. The rearrangement links TRBV28 to TRBJ2-1; D ambiguous. V was shortened by 2 bases and J by 0 bases, with 8 bases between the two germline ends. Germline values: CDR1 MDHEN, CDR2 SYDVKM. The CDR3 is made up of 15 amino acids. Here the CDR3 reads CASSLSASSYNEQFF. The DNA of the CDR3 is TGTGCCAGCAGTTTAAGCGCTAGCTCCTACAATGAGCAGTTCTTC.

This clonotype was counted many times. The chain is built from TRBV7-9 and TRBJ2-7; D is undetermined. Trimming removed 5 bases at V and 3 bases at J, with 5 bases between. In germline, CDR1 is SEHNR, CDR2 FQNEAQ (reference sequence). There are 11 residues in the CDR3. The DNA of the CDR3 is TGTGCCAGCAGCGAGATCTACGAGCAGTACTTC. Translating gives CASSEIYEQYF.

The rearrangement links TRBV4-3 to TRBJ1-4; D is perhaps TRBD1 (5 bases). The CDR3 covers 15 residues. V was cut by 0 bases and J by 3 bases, with 8 bases left in between. Germline CDR1 reads LGHNA; CDR2 reads YSLEER. CDR3 nucleotides: TGCGCCAGCAGCCAAGAGTGGGGGGCTAATGAAAAACTGTTTTTT. It yields the protein CASSQEWGANEKLFF.

Many counts were recorded for this clonotype. This chain uses TRBV6-1 with TRBJ2-1; 13 bases agree with TRBD2. This CDR3 comprises 17 residues. Germline V lookup: CDR1 MNHNS, CDR2 SASEGT. Germline trimming cut 6 bases from V and 5 bases from J; bases unmatched to any gene: 10. In nucleotides, the CDR3 is TGTGCCAGCAGCTCCCGCACCGGGACTAGCGGGAACAATGAGCAGTTCTTC. Translated: CASSSRTGTSGNNEQFF.